A single sample gave rise to the 9 T cell receptor beta chains below, sequenced in a study of OX40 agonist ivuxolimab in advanced cancers. Only in-frame clones appear in the TCRdb table, and some are missing; sequencing was by immunoSEQ multiplex PCR. The sample lists nearly 80,000 clones; about 85% were seen once. The sequencing here drew on CD4+ or CD8+ T cells sorted from blood, taken in a trial of the OX40 agonist ivuxolimab. The source of these receptors is an adult with an advanced solid tumor such as melanoma, head and neck, liver or kidney cancer.

This clone was seen only a few times. The chain joins TRBV27 to TRBJ2-7; D ambiguous. With 2 bases removed from V and 5 bases from J, the gap between germline ends came to 10 bases. This CDR3 has 13 amino acids. Germline CDR1 MNHEY, CDR2 SMNVEV (reference sequence). In nucleotides, the CDR3 is TGTGCCAGCAGTTTAACACTAAGGAACGAGCAGTACTTC. It yields the protein CASSLTLRNEQYF.

This chain connects TRBV14 to TRBJ2-3; D call uncertain. The V gene's germline CDR1 is SGHDN and CDR2 FVKESK. V was clipped by 2 bases and J by 7 bases, with 13 bases between them. The CDR3 has 14 amino acids. CDR3 protein: CASSQSLVVNTQYF. The CDR3 nucleotides read TGTGCCAGCAGCCAAAGCCTAGTGGTAAATACGCAGTATTTT.

This clone was seen once. V is TRBV7-2 and J is TRBJ2-3; D is unclear. Looked up from germline, CDR1 is SGHTA and CDR2 is FQGNSA. The CDR3 consists of 12 residues. Trimming removed 1 base from V and 10 bases from J, with 9 bases in between. The CDR3, as DNA: TGTGCCAGCAGCTTAGATAGTGGTTCGCAGTATTTT. This gives the protein CASSLDSGSQYF.

The J gene is TRBJ1-6, the V gene TRBV6-1; a weak D match, TRBD1 (5 bases). The CDR3 consists of 16 residues. The V gene lost 5 bases and the J gene lost 9 bases, with 20 bases spanning the gap. Germline V CDR1 and CDR2: MNHNS, SASEGT. The CDR3 here is CASSQVRDPLISPLHF. Here the CDR3 DNA reads TGTGCCAGCAGTCAAGTCCGGGACCCGTTAATTTCACCCCTCCACTTT.

The V and J genes are TRBV11-3 and TRBJ2-3; D possibly corresponds to TRBD2 (6 bases). This CDR3 comprises 16 residues. Per the germline V gene, CDR1 is SGHNT and CDR2 is YENEEA. V gave up 4 bases and J gave up 0 bases, with 14 bases separating them. As DNA, the CDR3 is TGTGCCAGCAGCTCGATTAGCGGAAGAAGCACAGATACGCAGTATTTT. Its translation is CASSSISGRSTDTQYF.

This sequence joins TRBV19 and TRBJ2-5; D ambiguous. The better agreement between TRBJ2-7 and the DNA end casts doubt on the J call. CDR1 and CDR2 (germline): LNHDA, SQIVND (reference sequence). There are 13 residues in the CDR3. CDR3 coding DNA: TGTGCCAGTAGTATAAGTCTGCCCTACGAGCAGTACTTC. Protein sequence: CASSISLPYEQYF.

J is TRBJ2-1 and V is TRBV6-5, with D possibly matching TRBD2 (5 bases). Germline V gene sequence: CDR1 MNHEY, CDR2 SVGAGI. Trimming removed 0 bases from V and 9 bases from J, with 12 bases in between. This CDR3 comprises 14 residues. CDR3 sequence: CASSYSAADGEQFF. The CDR3 DNA is TGTGCCAGCAGTTACTCAGCGGCCGACGGTGAGCAGTTCTTC.

This clone has more than one count but fewer than ten. The chain joins TRBV21-1 to TRBJ2-3. TRBV21-1 is assigned pseudogene status. CDR3 size: 13 residues. In nucleotides, the CDR3 is TGTGCCAGCAGCAAAGGAACCACAGATACGCAGTATTTT. It specifies CASSKGTTDTQYF.

This chain joins TRBV19 and TRBJ2-1; either TRBD1 or TRBD2 may fit D (6 bases each). The length of the CDR3 is 14 residues. Trimming shortened V by 6 bases and J by 10 bases, and 19 bases separated the two germline ends. Germline V gives CDR1 LNHDA, CDR2 SQIVND (reference sequence). The CDR3 here is CASSPLGGRSEQFF. The CDR3 DNA sequence: TGTGCCAGTAGCCCCCTTGGGGGGCGGAGCGAGCAGTTCTTC. The whole variable domain, filled in from reference TRBV19 and TRBJ2-1, reads DGGITQSPKYLFRKEGQNVTLSCEQNLNHDAMYWYRQDPGQGLRLIYYSQIVNDFQKGDIAEGYSVSREKKESFPLTVTSAQKNPTAFYLCASSPLGGRSEQFFGPGTRLTVL.